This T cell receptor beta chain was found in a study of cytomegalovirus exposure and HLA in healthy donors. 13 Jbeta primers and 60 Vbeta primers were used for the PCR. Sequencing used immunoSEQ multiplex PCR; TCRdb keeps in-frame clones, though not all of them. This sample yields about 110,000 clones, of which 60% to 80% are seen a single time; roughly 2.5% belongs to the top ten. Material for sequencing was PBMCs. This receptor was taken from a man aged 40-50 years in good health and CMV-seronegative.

CDR3 DNA sequence: TGCGCCAGCAGCTACGGACAGGGGGCCTACGAGCAGTACTTC. Its translation is CASSYGQGAYEQYF. The gene calls are TRBV5-1 and TRBJ2-5; TRBD1 agrees at 10 bases. The better agreement between TRBJ2-7 and the DNA end casts doubt on the J call. Germline CDR1 reads SGHRS; CDR2 reads YFSETQ. This CDR3 contains 14 residues.